Listed here are 9 T cell receptor beta chains from one sample, sequenced in a study of cytomegalovirus exposure and HLA in healthy donors. Produced via immunoSEQ multiplex PCR; TCRdb's table is partial and in-frame only. In the table there are 90,000 to 150,000 clones, approximately 88% of which are singletons. The sample was PBMCs. The receptors here all came from a woman younger than 35 in good health and CMV-seropositive.

The chain recombines TRBV4-1 with TRBJ1-2; D unclear. CDR3 length equals 15 residues. The germline gives CDR1 MGHRA, CDR2 YSYEKL. V was pared by 3 bases and J by 8 bases, with 19 bases between. The CDR3: CASSQADVRAQGYTF. The CDR3 coding sequence is TGCGCCAGCAGCCAGGCTGATGTGAGGGCGCAGGGCTACACCTTC.

The chain joins TRBV27 to TRBJ1-1; 7 bases line up with TRBD1. Germline V lookup: CDR1 MNHEY, CDR2 SMNVEV (reference sequence). CDR3 length: 16 residues. Trimming removed 4 bases from V and 0 bases from J; junction bases left unmatched: 8. CDR3 amino acids: CASSSYSGTVNTEAFF. The CDR3 DNA sequence: TGTGCCAGCAGTTCATATTCCGGGACAGTGAACACTGAAGCTTTCTTT.

This chain uses TRBV7-6 with TRBJ2-5; 9 bases match TRBD2. The CDR3 has 15 residues. Trimming at V came to 0 bases and at J to 2 bases, leaving 1 base not matched to a gene. Looked up from germline, CDR1 is SGHVS and CDR2 is FNYEAQ. This CDR3 reads CASSLATSGQETQYF. The DNA for the CDR3 is TGTGCCAGCAGCTTAGCGACTAGCGGACAAGAGACCCAGTACTTC.

The rearrangement uses TRBV27 and TRBJ2-5; no clear D. Germline V gene lookup returns CDR1 MNHEY and CDR2 SMNVEV (reference sequence). The CDR3 runs 12 residues. The V end lost 3 bases, the J end lost 5 bases, and 7 bases lay between the germline ends. The CDR3 reads CASSFIGETQYF. Written as DNA, the CDR3 is TGTGCCAGCAGTTTCATCGGGGAGACCCAGTACTTC.

The V and J genes are TRBV7-9 and TRBJ1-4; D remains unclear. CDR3 length equals 16 residues. Trimming stripped 5 bases from V and 5 bases from J, with 18 bases between. The V gene's germline CDR1 is SEHNR and CDR2 FQNEAQ (reference sequence). The CDR3 DNA reads as TGTGCCAGCAGCGCACACGGCCGGCAGGTGAATGAAAAACTGTTTTTT. This sequence encodes CASSAHGRQVNEKLFF.

The chain is built from TRBV27 and TRBJ1-2; D call uncertain. Trimming pared 7 bases from V and 8 bases from J, leaving 14 bases between. The germline V gene encodes CDR1 MNHEY and CDR2 SMNVEV (reference sequence). The length of the CDR3 is 12 residues. CDR3 sequence: CASMGRYTGYTF. CDR3 nucleotide sequence: TGTGCCAGCATGGGGAGGTACACGGGCTACACCTTC.

The V gene is TRBV11-2, the J gene TRBJ2-7, with a possible D match to TRBD2 (6 bases). The V and J ends lost 6 bases and 3 bases respectively, with 12 bases between them. The germline gives CDR1 SGHAT, CDR2 FQNNGV. This CDR3 is 13 amino acids long. The CDR3 spells CASSSGGDYEQYF. CDR3 DNA: TGTGCCAGCAGTTCTGGAGGGGACTACGAGCAGTACTTC.

The J gene is TRBJ1-2, the V gene TRBV9, with D possibly TRBD1 on 5 matching bases. The CDR3 runs to 14 residues. From germline, CDR1 is SGDLS and CDR2 YYNGEE. V shed 7 bases and J shed 2 bases, with 15 bases lying between them. The CDR3 region has the DNA TGTGCCAGCGCGGGGGGGACGGGGAACTATGGCTACACCTTC. Translating it yields CASAGGTGNYGYTF.

The V gene is TRBV29-1, the J gene TRBJ2-7; 13 bases are a match to TRBD2. Trimming cost V 6 bases and J 2 bases; bases outside gene matches: 10. Germline CDR1 and CDR2: SQVTM and ANQGSEA. CDR3 length: 16 residues. This chain's CDR3 is CSVIWTSGSSAYEQYF. CDR3 in DNA: TGCAGCGTGATCTGGACTAGCGGGAGTAGTGCCTACGAGCAGTACTTC.